This TCR beta chain appears in the sequencing data of a study of blood T cell repertoires in COVID-19. Study-wide background: Both acute and convalescent COVID-19 samples were obtained from the United States, Italy and Spain. Sample material is recorded as cDNA or gDNA derived from T cells, B-cell-depleted T cells, or PBMCs.

CDR1 and CDR2 from the germline V gene are SQVTM and ANQGSEA. V was cut by 3 bases and J by 8 bases, with 20 bases left in between. The length of the CDR3 is 15 residues. Authors' processing steps: Researchers report that nucleated cell counts were estimated from reference gene primer amplification. The repertoire was sequenced with immunoSEQ multiplex PCR; TCRdb's copy has only in-frame clones and lacks some. That table is the source of V, J and clone size, and D and trimming were worked out from the DNA. The table records 100,000 or so clones, around 84% of them present only once. The receptor's source is a middle-aged man with active or convalescent COVID-19. The chain joins TRBV29-1 to TRBJ2-4, with a tentative D call TRBD2 (6 bases). The sample taken for sequencing was peripheral blood. The DNA for the CDR3 is TGCAGCGTTGAGGGGGACTCCGGAACGACGGACATTCAGTACTTC. Its protein product is CSVEGDSGTTDIQYF.